This T cell receptor (beta chain) was sequenced for a study of cytomegalovirus exposure and HLA in healthy donors (dated by TCRdb to 2016 to 2017). In the study overall: An earlier analysis of roughly 630 of the donors reported approximately 270 Gb of sequence data and some 120 million unique TCR beta sequences from about 179 million T cells. Donor age, sex, ethnicity and CMV serostatus were compiled alongside the repertoire data. A later analysis re-examined previously published TCR beta repertoires from just over 650 donors and added high-resolution HLA genotyping to investigate patterns of TCR occurrence. In an earlier analysis of more than 550 of the donors, high-throughput TCR beta sequencing was used to judge whether each TCR beta V gene segment behaved as functional or pseudogenic. The study combined high-throughput TCR immunosequencing, statistical association of individual TCRs with disease status, and machine learning to predict cytomegalovirus infection status. The number of donors typed differed by locus, with roughly 620-640 for A, B, C, DRB1 and DQB1, roughly 520 for DQA1, 606 for DPA1, and around 460 for DPB1. Across approximately 420 genotyped donors of the cohort, an average of about 240,000 unique TCR beta nucleotide sequences per donor were sequenced, and approximately 19% of those sequences were non-productive. Several DR-DQ haplotypes were handled as single units for association and clustering because linkage in the cohort was strong. The aim of the study was to test whether cataloging public T cell receptors could identify signatures of past pathogen exposure. A later genetic analysis used genome-wide SNP genotypes for about three fifths of the 666 donors, treating that subset as a discovery cohort. All discovery cohort repertoires had been generated on a single sequencing platform. An early release covering roughly 640 HLA-typed donors comprised approximately 300 gigabases of sequencing data and 85 million to 100 million unique TCR sequences. The later analysis used no new phenotypic data to find candidate immune exposures, relying instead on TCR beta sequences and their occurrence across donors. Using immunosequencing, the study profiled T cell repertoires from 500 to 800 subjects and related those repertoires to cytomegalovirus serostatus. Among the roughly 400 genotyped donors, under 90% belonged to the genetic ancestry cluster associated with self-reported Caucasian donors. Class I and class II HLA loci were covered by the typing at four-digit resolution. Along with the approximately 600-subject first cohort, a separate validation cohort of over 90 different subjects was used. The full study reports these points: While some public TCRs were present in many individuals, most TCR sequences turned up only very rarely across donors. Linkage disequilibrium might explain the correlated functional status among segregating V segments, but an unknown experimental factor could not be excluded. Specific HLA alleles were associated with about 17,000 TCR beta sequences at a false discovery rate of 0.05 in a later analysis. In a later genetic analysis, fewer N-insertions in productive TCRs were reported among donors in an Asian-associated ancestry cluster than the approximately 710-donor mean. In a later analysis, TCR association rates were found to vary across HLA loci, with the most associated TCRs seen for DRB1 alleles and the fewest for HLA-C alleles. An association between a missense DCLRE1C variant and V-gene and J-gene trimming of TCR beta chains was found in a later genetic analysis and replicated in an independent cohort. In this cohort, only TCR beta chains were sequenced, and detectable features were limited by the absence of alpha or paired-chain data. Because counts were too low, about 17 rarely observed V segments, including chromosome 9 orphons, were excluded from the earlier analysis of 500 to 700 of the donors. A later analysis found that most CMV-associated TCR beta chains appeared HLA-restricted, with HLA associations seemingly driven largely by CMV exposure. When HLA alleles, especially DR and DQ, strongly co-occurred, attributing TCR associations to individual alleles was difficult. The authors suggested that the approach could potentially be generalized to other disease states and immunological phenotypes. Immune exposure information for the cohort was limited to CMV serostatus. The study gave a list of over 150 TCR beta chains associated with cytomegalovirus. In a later analysis, several top co-occurrence clusters were reported to appear linked to parvovirus B19, influenza, CMV and Epstein-Barr virus. The classifier was reported to diagnose cytomegalovirus status with high specificity and sensitivity in both the original cohort and the validation cohort. A later analysis found that HLA-associated TCR beta chains were more clonally expanded and had lower generation probabilities than equally common non-associated chains. Because the 87-base-pair reads could not distinguish some IMGT-functional V segments, including TRBV6-2 and TRBV6-3, those segments were excluded. A few of the identified cytomegalovirus-associated TCR beta chains were confirmed in vitro to be specific for cytomegalovirus antigens. A further reported finding was that TCR beta sequences accurately predicted the HLA-A and HLA-B alleles for most subjects in the first cohort. An earlier analysis of approximately 540 of the donors showed that most TCR beta V segments appeared in productive rearrangements either about 87% or about 30% of the time, which broadly matched IMGT annotations. A cluster of highly shared sequence variants was judged likely to be a technical artifact of the sequencing pipeline. Sequencing depth was assumed to be roughly uniform across donors in the presence/absence analyses, though that assumption may not hold. Because HLA typing was missing for some donors at each locus, association tests included only the typed subset.

The cohort comprised more than 550 healthy bone marrow donors. At the time of sampling, every cohort member was nominally healthy, though immune exposures that went unrecorded were likely present. The donor was CMV seronegative and belonged to the group of 380 or so seronegative cohort members. Each donor provided a peripheral blood sample, and peripheral blood mononuclear cells were used for TCR beta sequencing. The Qiagen DNeasy Blood Extraction Kit was used to extract genomic DNA from the blood cell samples. As concerns this clone: It lacks a known antigen. No much larger clone is present one base from it, and per-base qualities are unavailable.

The library was generated by the immunoSEQ multiplex PCR assay. The multiplex PCR relied on a mix of 60 forward primers for TCR Vbeta segments and 13 reverse primers for TCR Jbeta segments. A multiplex PCR assay on genomic DNA amplified the CDR3 region of rearranged TCR beta genes. On the Illumina HiSeq System, the amplified TCR beta libraries were sequenced as 87-base-pair reads. The study's processing was this. A later analysis counted around 72 million unique TCR beta chains across the 690 or so repertoires, and around 12 million of these chains were shared by at least two donors. Raw reads were error-corrected and collapsed into unique sequences with a nearest-neighbor algorithm that merged closely related sequences to remove PCR and sequencing errors. To assign V, D and J gene segments, CDR3 sequences were aligned to IMGT reference sequences. For a sequence to be retained, a match of at least six nucleotides was required to both a V gene segment and a J gene segment. A rearrangement counted as productive if the CDR3 had no stop codons and remained in frame with V and J, and every other rearrangement counted as non-productive. CDR3 was defined by IMGT convention, running from the second conserved V-encoded cysteine to the conserved J-encoded phenylalanine. Sequences without an unambiguous match to a single V gene segment were excluded from the earlier analysis of about 630 of the donors. An earlier analysis of several hundred of the donors called V segments functional above 56.7% productive rearrangements and segregating when the between-donor standard deviation exceeded 5%. To diagnose cytomegalovirus status from the catalog of TCR beta chain sequences, a statistical classification framework was built. A later analysis assigned V and J genes by comparing TCR nucleotide sequences with IMGT/GENE-DB human TR gene sequences. The TCRdist pipeline was used in a later analysis to assign CDR3 sequences and most-parsimonious VDJ recombination scenarios. A later analysis defined each TCR beta chain by its CDR3 amino acid sequence plus V-gene family, and excluded reads lacking a unique V-gene family. As a way to deal with suspected cross-contamination and a sequencing artifact, a later analysis dropped 450 to 600 nucleotide sequences that were highly shared and had low generation probability. In a later analysis, a clonal expansion index was calculated for each public chain from normalized within-repertoire ranks of inferred template counts. In a later analysis, generation probabilities were computed using a VDJ recombination model fitted to out-of-frame rearrangements, and the results were checked against IGoR. In a later analysis, hypergeometric tests were used to score TCR-TCR, TCR-HLA and TCR-CMV co-occurrence, with a repertoire-size bias correction applied to TCR pairs. To estimate false discovery rates, a later analysis permuted the HLA or CMV assignments 20 times. In a later analysis, co-occurring TCRs were grouped with DBSCAN, and TCRdist sequence similarity was added when clustering was performed within HLA-allele-positive subsets. Repertoires with fewer than 30,000 or more than 120,000 public chains were left out of co-occurrence clustering, as were five repertoires with anomalous nucleotide sharing. The table was pulled from immuneACCESS by TCRdb, which kept in-frame rearrangements only. Such tables lose some clones; where checked, under half of the loss comes from unresolved V genes, and the rest has no known cause. Clone size and the V and J calls come from that table; the DNA yielded D and trimming. The table for this sample lists fewer than 350,000 clones; 80% to 90% of them were counted only once. About 2% of the sample rests with the top ten.

The CDR3 spans 16 residues, from the cysteine through the phenylalanine. This entry keeps only the CDR3 DNA: 48 bases, framed from base 1. For this chain, trimming is 0 bases at the V end and 3 bases at the J end, and the number of junction bases without a gene match is 4. The germline V gene (reference sequence) yields MNHEY for CDR1 and SMNVEV for CDR2. The clonotype originates from a young woman in good health and CMV-seronegative. The chain is made from TRBV27 and TRBJ2-3, and TRBD1 matches 9 of the central bases. The sequenced sample was PBMCs. The sequenced DNA is TGTGCCAGCAGTTTATCCGGGACAGGGCTTACAGATACGCAGTATTTT. It is translated as CASSLSGTGLTDTQYF.